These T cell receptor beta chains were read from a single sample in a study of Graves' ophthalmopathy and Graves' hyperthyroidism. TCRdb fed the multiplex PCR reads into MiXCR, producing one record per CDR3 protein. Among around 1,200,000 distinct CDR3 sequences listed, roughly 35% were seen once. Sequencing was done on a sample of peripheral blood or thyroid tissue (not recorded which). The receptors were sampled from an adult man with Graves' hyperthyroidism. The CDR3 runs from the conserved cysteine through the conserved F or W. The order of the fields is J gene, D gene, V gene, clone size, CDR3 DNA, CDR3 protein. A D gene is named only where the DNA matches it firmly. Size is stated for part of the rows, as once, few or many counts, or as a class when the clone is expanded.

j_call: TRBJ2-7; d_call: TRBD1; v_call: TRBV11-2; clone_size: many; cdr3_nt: TGTGCCAGCACCCACCCCACGGACAGGTCGGAAGAGCAGTACTTC; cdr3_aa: CASTHPTDRSEEQYF
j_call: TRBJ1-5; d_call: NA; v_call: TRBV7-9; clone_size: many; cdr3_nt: TGTGCCAGCAGTCAGACCCGAGGTGGTCAGCCCCAGCATTTT; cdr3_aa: CASSQTRGGQPQHF
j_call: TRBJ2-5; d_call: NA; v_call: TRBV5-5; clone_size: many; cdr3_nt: TGTGCCAGCGACGGCGGGCGGGAGACCCAGTACTTC; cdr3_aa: CASDGGRETQYF
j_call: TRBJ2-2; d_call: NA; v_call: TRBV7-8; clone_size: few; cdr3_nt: TGTGCCAGCAGTTACGCCCGCCGAATGCCCGGGGAGCTGTTTTTT; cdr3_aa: CASSYARRMPGELFF
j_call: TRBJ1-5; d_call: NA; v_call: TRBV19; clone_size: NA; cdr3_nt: TGTGCCAGTAAAAACAGAATTGACAGAAATCAGCCCCAGCATTTT; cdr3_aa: CASKNRIDRNQPQHF
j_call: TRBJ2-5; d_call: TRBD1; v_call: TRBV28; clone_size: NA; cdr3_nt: TGTGCCAGCAGACGCCGGGACAGGGACCAAGAGACCCAGTACTTC; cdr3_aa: CASRRRDRDQETQYF
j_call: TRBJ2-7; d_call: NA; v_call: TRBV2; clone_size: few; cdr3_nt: TGTGCCAGCAGTGAAATTCCCTTCCCTATCGACTACGAGCAGTACTTC; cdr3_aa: CASSEIPFPIDYEQYF
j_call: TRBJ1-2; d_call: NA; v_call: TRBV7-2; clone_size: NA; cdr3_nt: TGTGCCAGCAGCTTATCTCCTTATGACTATGGCTACACCTTC; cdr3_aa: CASSLSPYDYGYTF
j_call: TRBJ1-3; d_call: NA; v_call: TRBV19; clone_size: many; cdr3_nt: TGTGCCACCTCAGACAGCCTCTCTGGAAACACCATATATTTT; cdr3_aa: CATSDSLSGNTIYF
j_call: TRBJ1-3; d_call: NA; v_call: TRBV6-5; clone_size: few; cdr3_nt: TGTGCCAGCAGTGGACGGAATGGAAACACCATATATTTT; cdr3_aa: CASSGRNGNTIYF
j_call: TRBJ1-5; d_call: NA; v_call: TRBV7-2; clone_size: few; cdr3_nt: TGTGCCAGCAGCTTATGGGACAAAACAAATCAGCCCCAGCATTTT; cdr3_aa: CASSLWDKTNQPQHF
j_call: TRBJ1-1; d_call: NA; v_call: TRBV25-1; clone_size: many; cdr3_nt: TGTGCCAGCACCCCCAGGACGGTGGGAAACACTGAAGCTTTCTTT; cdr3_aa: CASTPRTVGNTEAFF
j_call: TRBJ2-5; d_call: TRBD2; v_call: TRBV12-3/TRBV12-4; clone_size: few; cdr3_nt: TGTGCCAGCAGTTACCAGGCCGTAAGGAGCGGGAGACGGGAGACCCAGTACTTC; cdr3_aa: CASSYQAVRSGRRETQYF
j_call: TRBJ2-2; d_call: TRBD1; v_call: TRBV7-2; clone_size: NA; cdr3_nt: TGTGCCAGCAGTTTAGTACCAACAGGGGCCGAGGAGCTGTTTTTT; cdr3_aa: CASSLVPTGAEELFF
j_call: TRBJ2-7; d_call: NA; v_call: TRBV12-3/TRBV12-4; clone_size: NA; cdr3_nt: TGTGCCAGCAGTCTACTTCGGAGTAACGAGCAGTACTTC; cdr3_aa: CASSLLRSNEQYF
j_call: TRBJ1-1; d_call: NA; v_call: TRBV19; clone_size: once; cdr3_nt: TGTGCCAGTAACAAACCGGGACTAACAGGGAAAACTGAAGCTTTCTTT; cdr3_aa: CASNKPGLTGKTEAFF
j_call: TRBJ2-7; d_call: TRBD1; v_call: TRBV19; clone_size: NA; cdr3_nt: TGTGCTAGAGATGAGGCGACAGGGGGCTCCTCCTACGAGCAGTACTTC; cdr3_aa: CARDEATGGSSYEQYF
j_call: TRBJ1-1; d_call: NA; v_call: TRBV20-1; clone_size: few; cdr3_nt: TGCAGTGCTAGAGGAGAACTGAACACTGAAGCTTTCTTT; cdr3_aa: CSARGELNTEAFF
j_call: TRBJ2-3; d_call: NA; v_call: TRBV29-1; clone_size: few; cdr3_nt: TGCAGCGTTGAGGGCAGGGGTAGAGGCTTGGCAGATACGCAGTATTTT; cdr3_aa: CSVEGRGRGLADTQYF
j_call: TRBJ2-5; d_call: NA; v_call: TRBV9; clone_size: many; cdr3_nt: TGTGCCAGCAGCGTAGGATTTGCGGCCCAAGAGACCCAGTACTTC; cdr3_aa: CASSVGFAAQETQYF
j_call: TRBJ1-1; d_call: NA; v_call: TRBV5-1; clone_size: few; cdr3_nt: TGCGCCAGCAGCTTCCGGTGGGGAGGTTTTGATGGCACTGAAGCTTTCTTT; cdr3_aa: CASSFRWGGFDGTEAFF
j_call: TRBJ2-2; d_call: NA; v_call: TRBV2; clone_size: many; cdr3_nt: TGTGCCAGCAGTGAGAGTTGGGGTGGTAGCGGGGAGCTGTTTTTT; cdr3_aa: CASSESWGGSGELFF
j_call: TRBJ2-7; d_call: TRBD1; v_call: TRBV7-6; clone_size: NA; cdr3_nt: TGTGCCAGCAGCTTAGAGGCGACAGGGGGCCACGAGCAGTACTTC; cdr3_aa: CASSLEATGGHEQYF
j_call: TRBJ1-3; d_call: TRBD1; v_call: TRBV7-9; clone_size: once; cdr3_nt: TGTGCCAGCAGCAAAACAGGGGCCGGAAACACCATATATTTT; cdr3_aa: CASSKTGAGNTIYF
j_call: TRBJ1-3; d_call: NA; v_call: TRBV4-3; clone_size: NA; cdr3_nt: TGCGCCAGCAGCCAAGATTGGGGATTTACTGGAAACACCATATATTTT; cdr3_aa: CASSQDWGFTGNTIYF
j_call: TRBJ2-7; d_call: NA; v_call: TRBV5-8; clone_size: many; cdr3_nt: TGTGCCAGCAGCTTGGGGGACTTCTGGGAGCAGTACTTC; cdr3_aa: CASSLGDFWEQYF
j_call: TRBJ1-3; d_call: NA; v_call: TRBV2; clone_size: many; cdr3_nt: TGTGCCAGCGGCGCGGACAGCGCTGGAAACACCATATATTTT; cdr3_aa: CASGADSAGNTIYF
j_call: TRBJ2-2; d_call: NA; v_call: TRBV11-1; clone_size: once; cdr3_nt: TGTGCCAGCAGCTTCAACATAGCGGAACCAACCGGGGAGCTGTTTTTT; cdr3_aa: CASSFNIAEPTGELFF
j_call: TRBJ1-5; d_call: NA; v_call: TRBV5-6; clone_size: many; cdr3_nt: TGTGCCAGCAGCCACCTGACAGACCAGAGGCCCCAGCATTTT; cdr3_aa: CASSHLTDQRPQHF
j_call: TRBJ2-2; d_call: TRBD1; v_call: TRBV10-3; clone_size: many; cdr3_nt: TGTGCCATCAGGGGGGACAGTCGACACGGGGAGCTGTTTTTT; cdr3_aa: CAIRGDSRHGELFF
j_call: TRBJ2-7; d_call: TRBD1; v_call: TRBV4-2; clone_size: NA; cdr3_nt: TGTGCCAGCAGCCCCCGCCTGACAGGGTACTACGAGCAGTACTTC; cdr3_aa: CASSPRLTGYYEQYF
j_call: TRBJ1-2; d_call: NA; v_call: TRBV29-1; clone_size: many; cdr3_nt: TGCAGCGGTCTCGAGGTGGACTATGGCTACACCTTC; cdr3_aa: CSGLEVDYGYTF
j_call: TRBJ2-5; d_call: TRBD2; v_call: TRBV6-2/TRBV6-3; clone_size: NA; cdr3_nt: TGTGCCAGCAGTAACGGACTAGCGGGGATCCGGGTAGAGACCCAGTACTTC; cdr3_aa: CASSNGLAGIRVETQYF
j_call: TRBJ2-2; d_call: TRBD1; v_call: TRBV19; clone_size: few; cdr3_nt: TGTGCCAGCCGGGACAGGGTCACCGGGGAGCTGTTTTTT; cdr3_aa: CASRDRVTGELFF
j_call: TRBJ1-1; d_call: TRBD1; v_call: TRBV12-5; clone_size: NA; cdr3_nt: TGTGCTAGTGGTTTGGTGGGACAGGAAGCTTTCTTT; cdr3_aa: CASGLVGQEAFF
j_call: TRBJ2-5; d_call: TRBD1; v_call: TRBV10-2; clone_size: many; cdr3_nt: TGCGCCAGCACCCAGACAGGGAGCCCTCAAGAGACCCAGTACTTC; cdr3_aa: CASTQTGSPQETQYF
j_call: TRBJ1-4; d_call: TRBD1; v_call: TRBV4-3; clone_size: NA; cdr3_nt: TGCGCCAGCAGCCAAGATTATAGACAGGGGGAAAAACTGTTTTTT; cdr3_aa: CASSQDYRQGEKLFF
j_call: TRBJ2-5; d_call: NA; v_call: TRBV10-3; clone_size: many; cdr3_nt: TGTGCCATCAGTGAGCAGAGGCCGCATCAAGAGACCCAGTACTTC; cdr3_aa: CAISEQRPHQETQYF
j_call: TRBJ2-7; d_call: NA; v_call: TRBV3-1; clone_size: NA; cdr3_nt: TGTGCCAGCAGCCAAGGACGCCGGCAGTACTTC; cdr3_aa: CASSQGRRQYF
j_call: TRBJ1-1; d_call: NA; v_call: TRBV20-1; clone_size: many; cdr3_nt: TGCAGTGCTAGGGGAGGCGGCGAGACTGAAGCTTTCTTT; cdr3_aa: CSARGGGETEAFF